This is a list of T cell receptor beta chains from one sample in a study of blood T cell repertoires in COVID-19. Repertoires were generated with immunoSEQ multiplex PCR, while TCRdb's copy carries only in-frame clones and drops some. The repertoire has around 50,000 clones, roughly 88% of them found once; the top ten carry about 3.4%. The sample consisted of peripheral blood. Source of these receptors: a human donor in a cohort sampled during active COVID-19. Each CDR3 is given with its conserved first and last residue. A D gene is named only where the DNA matches it firmly. Clone size is shown for a subset of rows, as once, few, many or a class of expanded clone.

d_call	clone_size	j_call	v_call	cdr3_aa	cdr3_nt
.	.	TRBJ1-2	TRBV9	CASSVDHRRQVGYTF	TGTGCCAGCAGCGTAGATCACAGGCGGCAAGTTGGCTACACCTTC
.	.	TRBJ2-3	TRBV19	CASSMGLNTDTQYF	TGTGCCAGTAGTATGGGACTCAACACAGATACGCAGTATTTT
.	once	TRBJ1-3	TRBV7-6	CASSRSPGVGNTIYF	TGTGCCAGCAGCCGAAGTCCGGGAGTTGGAAACACCATATATTTT
.	.	TRBJ2-2	TRBV11-2	CASSAPHRSTGELFF	TGTGCCAGCAGCGCACCCCACAGGAGCACCGGGGAGCTGTTTTTT
TRBD1	.	TRBJ2-7	TRBV11-2	CASTITGTGLFYEQYF	TGTGCCAGCACCATTACCGGGACAGGGTTATTCTACGAGCAGTACTTC
.	.	TRBJ2-7	TRBV6-6	CASSSTDRRDEQYF	TGTGCCAGCAGTTCGACGGACAGGAGGGACGAGCAGTACTTC
TRBD1	once	TRBJ1-5	TRBV28	CASIPLGGRTGRNQPQHF	TGTGCCAGCATTCCTTTGGGGGGGCGGACAGGGCGCAATCAGCCCCAGCATTTT
.	.	TRBJ2-5	TRBV5-1	CASSLAELGPQETQYF	TGCGCCAGCAGCTTAGCGGAGCTGGGTCCCCAAGAGACCCAGTACTTC
TRBD2	once	TRBJ2-1	TRBV6-5	CASTRSSGRLGEQFF	TGTGCCAGCACCCGATCTAGCGGGAGATTAGGTGAGCAGTTCTTC
TRBD1	.	TRBJ2-7	TRBV6-5	CASTVGWGQGYEQYF	TGTGCCAGCACTGTGGGCTGGGGACAGGGGTACGAGCAGTACTTC
.	.	TRBJ1-1	TRBV5-1	CASSPGQGLNTEAFF	TGCGCCAGCAGCCCGGGCCAGGGGTTGAACACTGAAGCTTTCTTT
.	.	TRBJ2-1	TRBV27	CASSSLESLNEQFF	TGTGCCAGCAGTTCCCTCGAGTCCCTCAATGAGCAGTTCTTC
.	.	TRBJ2-3	TRBV5-5	CASSSQPYRVQSTDTQYF	TGTGCCAGCAGCTCCCAACCCTACAGGGTACAGAGCACAGATACGCAGTATTTT
.	.	TRBJ1-2	TRBV6-5	CASRFREGGYTF	TGTGCCAGCAGATTCCGAGAGGGTGGCTACACCTTC
TRBD1	.	TRBJ1-6	TRBV18	CASSPPRQGSPLHF	TGTGCCAGCTCACCACCGAGACAGGGGTCACCCCTCCACTTT
.	few	TRBJ1-2	TRBV7-9	CASSPLQANNYGYTF	TGTGCCAGCAGCCCACTCCAGGCCAATAACTATGGCTACACCTTC
.	.	TRBJ2-7	TRBV6-4	CASSDPRIAEQYF	TGTGCCAGCAGCGACCCAAGGATAGCCGAGCAGTACTTC
.	.	TRBJ1-1	TRBV6-5	CLAERWSIAEAFF	TGCCTCGCTGAACGGTGGTCGATTGCTGAAGCTTTCTTT
.	.	TRBJ2-7	TRBV3-1/TRBV3-2	CASSQDSGSDEQYF	TGTGCCAGCAGCCAAGATTCAGGGTCCGACGAGCAGTACTTC